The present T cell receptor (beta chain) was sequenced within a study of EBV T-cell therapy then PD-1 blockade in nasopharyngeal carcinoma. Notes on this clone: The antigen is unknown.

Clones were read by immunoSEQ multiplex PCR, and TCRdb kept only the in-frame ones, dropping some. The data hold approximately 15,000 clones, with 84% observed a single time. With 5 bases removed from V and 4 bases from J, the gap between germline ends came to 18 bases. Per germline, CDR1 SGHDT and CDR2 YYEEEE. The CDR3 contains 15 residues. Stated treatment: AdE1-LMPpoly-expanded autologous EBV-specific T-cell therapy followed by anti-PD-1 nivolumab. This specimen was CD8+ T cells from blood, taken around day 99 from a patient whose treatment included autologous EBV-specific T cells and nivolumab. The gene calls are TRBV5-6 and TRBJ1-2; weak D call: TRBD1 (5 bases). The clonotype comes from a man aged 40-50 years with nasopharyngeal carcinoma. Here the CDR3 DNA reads TGTGCCAGCAGTCGCCGTATGGGCAGGGTCTATGGCTACACCTTC. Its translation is CASSRRMGRVYGYTF.